This entry is about one T cell receptor (beta chain). The target antigen is unknown. This entry is derived from a study of cytomegalovirus exposure and HLA in healthy donors. 13 Jbeta primers and 60 Vbeta primers were used for the PCR. Profiling relied on immunoSEQ multiplex PCR, and the TCRdb table lists in-frame clones only, not all of them. The data hold tens of thousands of clones, with about 79% observed a single time. Donors showed nominal health when sampled, although they likely had unrecorded immune exposures. The CDR3 has 15 residues. Germline V gives CDR1 GTSNPN, CDR2 SVGIG (reference sequence). Trimming took 3 bases from V and 8 from J, leaving 21 bases between them. Findings of the study overall: Based on reports, TCR beta sequences accurately predicted HLA-A and HLA-B alleles for most subjects. Sequencing depth across donors, presence/absence analyses assumed, was roughly uniform.

The TCR comes from a man aged 35-49 years in good health and CMV-seronegative. The sample was PBMCs. The chain employs TRBV30 and TRBJ2-3; weak D call: TRBD2 (6 bases). CDR3 loop: CAWSGGAKPFGTQYF. In DNA, the CDR3 is TGTGCCTGGAGCGGAGGGGCAAAACCGTTTGGTACGCAGTATTTT.